This T cell receptor (beta chain) was sequenced in a study of CD8 T cells in Susac syndrome. RNA, at about 0.45 to 1 ug, was reverse transcribed with random hexamers. Multiplex PCR with immunoSEQ amplified the TCR beta CDR3 across 54 Vbeta and 13 Jbeta. TCRdb re-derived calls from the immunoSEQ multiplex PCR reads in MiXCR, one entry per CDR3 protein. The table has about 150,000 distinct CDR3 sequences, 95% to 96% seen once. The multiple sclerosis controls were treatment-naive patients, and their relapsing-remitting disease was stable or active. The germline gives CDR1 MNHEY, CDR2 SVGAGI. With 2 bases clipped from V and 5 bases from J, the junction kept 6 bases outside the gene matches. The CDR3 sequence is 15 residues long.

This TCR derives from a human donor with multiple sclerosis. Specimen: CD8+ T cells from PBMCs. The chain links TRBV6-5 to TRBJ2-5, with 9 bases aligning to TRBD1. The CDR3 sequence: CASSYGDREVETQYF. Here the CDR3 DNA reads TGTGCCAGCAGTTACGGGGACAGGGAGGTGGAGACCCAGTACTTC.